Below are 32 T cell receptor beta chains sequenced from a single sample in a study of blood T cell repertoires in COVID-19 (dated by TCRdb to 2020 to 2022). Library creation used the immunoSEQ multiplex PCR assay. The source is immuneACCESS, and TCRdb retained only in-frame sequences with V and J called. Part of the clones is not carried over; for the studies checked, unresolved V genes explain less than half of this, and the remainder is unexplained. This sample comprises approximately 220,000 clones, just under 90% of them detected only once. The ten biggest clones cover roughly 6.2% of the sample. Input material: peripheral blood. The receptors were gathered from a man aged 60-69 years who had recovered from COVID-19.

DNA of the CDR3: TGCGCCAGCAGCACTGACCCCTTGACAGGGAGGAACACTGAAGCTTTCTTT. Translating gives CASSTDPLTGRNTEAFF. The V and J genes are TRBV5-1 and TRBJ1-1; 7 nucleotides agree with TRBD1. The V gene's germline CDR1 is SGHRS and CDR2 YFSETQ. The V segment lost 4 bases and the J segment 1 base; nucleotides outside the gene matches: 13. The CDR3 covers 17 residues. The full variable domain, in which reference TRBV5-1 and TRBJ1-1 provide the parts outside the CDR3, is KAGVTQTPRYLIKTRGQQVTLSCSPISGHRSVSWYQQTPGQGLQFLFEYFSETQRNKGNFPGRFSGRQFSNSRSEMNVSTLELGDSALYLCASSTDPLTGRNTEAFFGQGTRLTVV.

J is TRBJ1-6 and V is TRBV21-1; the DNA was not compared with TRBD1, the D call given in the table. TRBV21-1 corresponds to a pseudogene. The CDR3 contains 15 residues. The CDR3 nucleotides read TGTGCCAGCTGCTTGAGGGACAGGGGCGATTCACCCCTCCACTTT. Residues: CASCLRDRGDSPLHF.

This chain connects TRBV2 to TRBJ1-2; TRBD1 aligns across 8 bases. Losses at the gene ends were 7 bases for V and 3 bases for J; bases not matched to a gene: 4. CDR1 and CDR2 from the germline V gene are SNHLY and FYNNEI. The CDR3 totals 13 residues. The DNA of the CDR3 is TGTGCCAGCAATACACAGGGGGACTATGGCTACACCTTC. The encoded protein is CASNTQGDYGYTF.

The chain uses TRBV24-1 and TRBJ1-2, with 7 positions matching TRBD1. Germline CDR1 reads KGHDR; CDR2 reads SFDVKD. V lost 10 bases and J lost 3; bases outside the gene matches: 19. This CDR3 has 17 amino acids. CDR3 nucleotides: TGTGCCACGAGTTGTCTGGGACAGCTTATCCTAGACTATGGCTACACCTTC. Translated: CATSCLGQLILDYGYTF.

J is TRBJ1-4 and V is TRBV4-2, with D hard to call. The CDR3 totals 14 residues. The V end lost 4 bases, the J end lost 7 bases, and 13 bases lay between the germline ends. Germline CDR1 reads LGHNA; CDR2 reads YNFKEQ. The CDR3 sequence: CASSLESGAEKLFF. In DNA, the CDR3 is TGTGCCAGCAGCCTGGAGTCGGGAGCTGAAAAACTGTTTTTT.

The rearrangement joins TRBV5-4 to TRBJ2-3; 7 nucleotides align to TRBD1. J lost 4 bases, V lost 3 bases, and 5 bases had no gene match. From germline, CDR1 is SGHNT and CDR2 YYREEE (reference sequence). The CDR3 has 14 residues. CDR3 nucleotides: TGTGCCAGCAGCTCGTCGACAGGGTCAGATACGCAGTATTTT. Its translation: CASSSSTGSDTQYF. Supplemented by reference TRBV5-4 and TRBJ2-3, the full variable domain reads ETGVTQSPTHLIKTRGQQVTLRCSSQSGHNTVSWYQQALGQGPQFIFQYYREEENGRGNFPPRFSGLQFPNYSSELNVNALELDDSALYLCASSSSTGSDTQYFGPGTRLTVL.

This chain's CDR3 is CASSWDRPNTGELFF. The CDR3 DNA follows: TGTGCCAGCAGCTGGGACAGGCCGAACACCGGGGAGCTGTTTTTT. V and J are TRBV7-2 and TRBJ2-2, with 8 bases identical to TRBD1. CDR1 and CDR2 from the germline V gene are SGHTA and FQGNSA. Losses at the gene ends were 4 bases for V and 0 bases for J; bases not matched to a gene: 1. The CDR3 is 15 residues long.

This rearrangement joins TRBV19 to TRBJ1-1, with TRBD1 identical over 8 bases. Germline-derived CDR1 and CDR2 are LNHDA and SQIVND (reference sequence). With 5 bases clipped from V and 0 bases from J, the junction kept 5 bases outside the gene matches. The CDR3 has 15 amino acids. The CDR3 spells CASSPQGAVNTEAFF. CDR3 DNA: TGTGCCAGTAGTCCTCAGGGGGCTGTGAACACTGAAGCTTTCTTT.

The genes are TRBV5-8 and TRBJ2-2, with 8 bases that match TRBD1. Germline V gives CDR1 SGHTS, CDR2 YDEGEE. CDR3 length equals 16 residues. V trimming: 4 bases; J trimming: 4 bases; junction bases outside the gene matches: 9. CDR3 sequence reads: CASSRPITGGTGELFF. Here the CDR3 DNA reads TGTGCCAGCAGCCGTCCTATTACAGGGGGCACCGGGGAGCTGTTTTTT.

A few counts support this clone. This chain uses TRBV5-4 with TRBJ2-1, with a possible D match to TRBD1 (6 bases). With 1 base removed from V and 7 bases from J, the gap between germline ends came to 15 bases. The CDR3 length is 15 residues. Germline V CDR1 and CDR2: SGHNT, YYREEE (reference sequence). CDR3 in amino acids: CASSLKGAGENEQFF. In DNA, the CDR3 is TGTGCCAGCAGCTTGAAAGGGGCAGGGGAAAATGAGCAGTTCTTC.

The genes are TRBV11-3 and TRBJ2-3; TRBD2 agrees at 13 bases. The CDR3 has 17 amino acids. Germline V CDR1 and CDR2: SGHNT, YENEEA. V trimming: 1 base; J trimming: 8 bases; junction bases outside the gene matches: 9. The CDR3 is CASSLGAGLAGRGTQYF. The CDR3 DNA follows: TGTGCCAGCAGCTTAGGCGCGGGACTAGCGGGACGGGGTACGCAGTATTTT.

The rearrangement uses TRBV5-1 and TRBJ2-7, with 8 bases lining up with TRBD1. V gave up 4 bases and J gave up 4 bases; unmatched junction bases: 1. This CDR3 is 12 amino acids long. The V gene's germline CDR1 is SGHRS and CDR2 YFSETQ. CDR3 in amino acids: CASSRQGYEQYF. As DNA, the CDR3 is TGCGCCAGCAGCAGACAGGGGTACGAGCAGTACTTC.

The chain has TRBV9 and TRBJ2-5, with D possibly being TRBD1 (5 bases). The CDR3 totals 16 residues. The germline V gene encodes CDR1 SGDLS and CDR2 YYNGEE. Trimming pared 0 bases from V and 6 bases from J, leaving 18 bases between. In DNA form, the CDR3 reads TGTGCCAGCAGCGTAGATCGGGCAAGGGGTATGCAGACCCAGTACTTC. Residues: CASSVDRARGMQTQYF.

The genes are TRBV9 and TRBJ2-3; 9 nucleotides match TRBD2. This CDR3 region has 16 residues. CDR1 and CDR2 (germline): SGDLS, YYNGEE. J gave up 4 bases and V 2 bases, and 8 bases lay outside the gene matches. In DNA, the CDR3 is TGTGCCAGCAGCGTGGCTAGCGGGGTAGGTTCAGATACGCAGTATTTT. The encoded protein is CASSVASGVGSDTQYF.

The V and J genes are TRBV5-1 and TRBJ2-5; 10 nucleotides agree with TRBD1. Germline V gene lookup returns CDR1 SGHRS and CDR2 YFSETQ. Germline trimming cut 4 bases from V and 4 bases from J; bases unmatched to any gene: 1. The CDR3 spans 13 residues. The CDR3 reads CASSRTGGETQYF. Here the CDR3 DNA reads TGCGCCAGCAGCCGGACAGGGGGAGAGACCCAGTACTTC. Filled out from reference TRBV5-1 and TRBJ2-5, the complete variable domain reads KAGVTQTPRYLIKTRGQQVTLSCSPISGHRSVSWYQQTPGQGLQFLFEYFSETQRNKGNFPGRFSGRQFSNSRSEMNVSTLELGDSALYLCASSRTGGETQYFGPGTRLLVL.

The V call is TRBV5-1, the J call TRBJ2-3, with 10 bases aligning to TRBD1. The germline CDR1 and CDR2 sequences are SGHRS and YFSETQ. The CDR3 covers 16 residues. Trimming cost V 0 bases and J 5 bases; bases outside gene matches: 6. The CDR3 region is CASSLDSGQGIDTQYF. The CDR3 nucleotides read TGCGCCAGCAGCTTGGATTCGGGACAGGGGATAGATACGCAGTATTTT.

This chain links TRBV5-1 with TRBJ1-5; 10 bases are a match to TRBD1. CDR1 and CDR2 (germline): SGHRS, YFSETQ. CDR3 length equals 14 residues. V was pared by 3 bases and J by 6 bases, with 3 bases of the junction left unmatched. Written as DNA, the CDR3 is TGCGCCAGCAGCTCAGGGACAGGGGCTCAGCCCCAGCATTTT. Its translation is CASSSGTGAQPQHF.

V gene TRBV30 combines with J gene TRBJ1-5; no clear D gene. Trimming took off 3 bases at V and 0 bases at J, with 9 bases between the two ends. The germline gives CDR1 GTSNPN, CDR2 SVGIG (reference sequence). CDR3 size: 14 residues. The CDR3 DNA reads TGTGCCTGGAGGCAGCGCAATAGCAATCAGCCCCAGCATTTT. Its translation is CAWRQRNSNQPQHF.

For the CDR3, the DNA is TGCGCCAGCAGCTTGGGTCTTAACTATGGCTACACCTTC. It yields the protein CASSLGLNYGYTF. The chain carries TRBV5-1 and TRBJ1-2; D not certain. This CDR3 region has 13 residues. Trimming left V 0 bases short and J 1 base short, with 4 bases between. The germline V gene has CDR1 SGHRS and CDR2 YFSETQ.

Concerning this clone itself: A junction end diverges from the germline sequence, so it may reflect a read error. This sequence joins TRBV24-1 and TRBJ2-5; D is uncertain. The CDR3 is 9 amino acids. Germline V lookup: CDR1 KGHDR, CDR2 SFDVKD. The DNA for the CDR3 is TGTGCCACCCTGAGGTCTCCGAACTTC. Protein product: CATLRSPNF.

The V call is TRBV28, the J call TRBJ2-7; unclear D gene. This CDR3 region has 13 residues. The V end was cut by 5 bases, the J end by 3 bases, with 11 bases between. CDR1 is MDHEN and CDR2 is SYDVKM in the germline V gene. The CDR3 sequence: CASSQTPGYEQYF. The CDR3 region has the DNA TGTGCCAGCAGTCAAACCCCGGGCTACGAGCAGTACTTC.

The chain carries TRBV9 and TRBJ1-3; D perhaps matches TRBD1 (6 bases). This CDR3 comprises 15 residues. Germline V gives CDR1 SGDLS, CDR2 YYNGEE. Trimming stripped 1 base from V and 2 bases from J, with 10 bases between. CDR3 sequence: CASSVQGRAGNTIYF. The CDR3 DNA follows: TGTGCCAGCAGCGTACAGGGGCGCGCTGGAAACACCATATATTTT. The full variable domain, in which reference TRBV9 and TRBJ1-3 provide the parts outside the CDR3, is DSGVTQTPKHLITATGQRVTLRCSPRSGDLSVYWYQQSLDQGLQFLIQYYNGEERAKGNILERFSAQQFPDLHSELNLSSLELGDSALYFCASSVQGRAGNTIYFGEGSWLTVV.

The chain joins TRBV15 to TRBJ1-3, with D tentatively TRBD1 (6 bases). Germline V CDR1 and CDR2: LNHNV, YYDKDF (reference sequence). The CDR3 covers 16 residues. With 1 base removed from V and 4 bases from J, the gap between germline ends came to 14 bases. Here the CDR3 DNA reads TGTGCCACCAGCAGAGCCCTAGGGGGTTCCGGAAACACCATATATTTT. Translated: CATSRALGGSGNTIYF.

The chain uses TRBV30 and TRBJ2-5, with D maybe TRBD2 (5 bases). Germline CDR1 GTSNPN, CDR2 SVGIG (reference sequence). The CDR3 has 14 residues. The V gene lost 0 bases and the J gene lost 1 base, with 9 bases spanning the gap. DNA for the CDR3: TGTGCCTGGAGTGTAGGTGGGAGCCAAGAGACCCAGTACTTC. Translating gives CAWSVGGSQETQYF.

V usage is TRBV7-2 and J usage is TRBJ2-2; D not certain. This CDR3 is built from 13 residues. Germline V gene data show CDR1 as SGHTA and CDR2 as FQGNSA. The V and J ends lost 1 base and 9 bases respectively, with 9 bases between them. The chain's CDR3 is CASSLGEHRELFF. CDR3 DNA: TGTGCCAGCAGCTTAGGAGAGCATCGGGAGCTGTTTTTT.

The gene calls are TRBV6-5 and TRBJ2-4; tentative D call: TRBD2 (6 bases). The CDR3 totals 15 residues. V shed 7 bases and J shed 1 base, with 14 bases lying between them. CDR1 and CDR2 from the germline V gene are MNHEY and SVGAGI. The DNA of the CDR3 is TGTGCCAGCAAAGGAGGAGCGGGCGCCAAAAACATTCAGTACTTC. It yields the protein CASKGGAGAKNIQYF.

The rearrangement links TRBV10-2 to TRBJ2-7; 9 bases fit TRBD2. Germline lookup yields CDR1 WSHSY and CDR2 SAAADI. V dropped 7 bases and J dropped 4; count of bases not matched to a gene: 11. The CDR3 spans 15 residues. This CDR3 reads CASTIGSGSGYEQYF. The CDR3, as DNA: TGCGCCAGCACTATAGGTAGCGGGAGTGGTTACGAGCAGTACTTC.

The rearrangement joins TRBV10-1 to TRBJ2-3; TRBD2 might be the D (6 bases). Germline CDR1 WNHNN, CDR2 SYGVQD (reference sequence). The CDR3 runs to 15 residues. The germline V and J ends were trimmed by 3 bases and 4 bases, with 14 bases remaining between them. This CDR3 reads CASSEFSGLADTQYF. CDR3 nucleotides: TGCGCCAGCAGTGAATTCAGCGGGCTGGCAGATACGCAGTATTTT.

The rearrangement joins TRBV27 to TRBJ1-1, with 8 positions matching TRBD1. Looked up from germline, CDR1 is MNHEY and CDR2 is SMNVEV (reference sequence). J gave up 10 bases and V 5 bases, and 12 bases lay outside the gene matches. CDR3 length: 14 residues. CDR3 coding DNA: TGTGCCAGCAGTCCAACACCAGGACAGGGACGAGCTTTCTTT. Translated: CASSPTPGQGRAFF.

The rearrangement links TRBV2 to TRBJ2-1, with D perhaps TRBD2 (6 bases). Germline assignment: CDR1 SNHLY and CDR2 FYNNEI. The CDR3 length is 13 residues. Trimming stripped 2 bases from V and 15 bases from J, with 17 bases between. CDR3 bases: TGTGCCAGCAGTGAATCCACGGATCTGACTAGGTTCTTC. Translating gives CASSESTDLTRFF. Full variable domain (outside the CDR3, taken from reference TRBV2 and TRBJ2-1): EPEVTQTPSHQVTQMGQEVILRCVPISNHLYFYWYRQILGQKVEFLVSFYNNEISEKSEIFDDQFSVERPDGSNFTLKIRSTKLEDSAMYFCASSESTDLTRFFGPGTRLTVL.

CDR3 DNA: TGTGCCAGCAGTTTTGGGGCGGGCGGGGGGAACTATGGCTACACCTTC. Amino acid sequence: CASSFGAGGGNYGYTF. The chain recombines TRBV5-4 with TRBJ1-2; TRBD1 is a possible D gene (5 bases). The germline V and J ends were trimmed by 5 bases and 2 bases, with 19 bases remaining between them. The germline gives CDR1 SGHNT, CDR2 YYREEE (reference sequence). The CDR3 sequence is 16 residues long.

This rearrangement joins TRBV19 to TRBJ2-6, with unresolved D. This CDR3 has 18 residues. Between the trimmed V and J ends, which lost 3 bases and 0 bases, there was a span of 15 bases. The germline V gene encodes CDR1 LNHDA and CDR2 SQIVND (reference sequence). The DNA for the CDR3 is TGTGCCAGTAGTATTAGTTCTCTCCGGAGCTCTGGGGCCAACGTCCTGACTTTC. As protein: CASSISSLRSSGANVLTF.